A single sample is the source of the 19 T cell receptor beta chains below, sequenced in a study of T cells in Graves' hyperthyroidism and ophthalmopathy. Amplification of TCR beta CDR3 regions was performed using RNA transcripts as template. The HTBI primer set drove a first-round RT-PCR of the TCR CDR3. TCRdb re-called the multiplex PCR reads with MiXCR, one entry per CDR3 protein. Of about 610,000 distinct CDR3 sequences in the sample, around 16% are singletons; the top ten hold around 3.5%. Source material: blood. These receptors were obtained from a middle-aged woman with Graves' ophthalmopathy.

V usage is TRBV15 and J usage is TRBJ1-5; TRBD1 might be the D (6 bases). Germline CDR1 LNHNV, CDR2 YYDKDF (reference sequence). The CDR3 consists of 16 residues. V shed 0 bases and J shed 0 bases, with 9 bases lying between them. CDR3 loop: CATSRETGNSNQPQHF. CDR3 coding DNA: TGTGCCACCAGCAGAGAAACAGGGAATAGCAATCAGCCCCAGCATTTT.

This clonotype appeared many times. This chain joins TRBV5-1 and TRBJ2-1; possible D gene TRBD1, 6 bases. V gave up 4 bases and J gave up 5 bases, with 19 bases separating them. The CDR3 extends over 16 amino acids. Germline values: CDR1 SGHRS, CDR2 YFSETQ. DNA of the CDR3: TGCGCCAGCAGCAGCTTACAGGGTGCTCCAAACAATGAGCAGTTCTTC. Translation: CASSSLQGAPNNEQFF.

This clonotype occurred a few times. The chain employs TRBV4-1 and TRBJ2-4, with D perhaps given as TRBD1 or TRBD2 (5 bases each). Germline V gene lookup returns CDR1 MGHRA and CDR2 YSYEKL. This CDR3 comprises 13 residues. V was shortened by 1 base and J by 8 bases, with 9 bases between the two germline ends. CDR3 coding DNA: TGCGCCAGCAGCCAAGCAGGGAGTTACATTCAGTACTTC. Translated: CASSQAGSYIQYF.

This clonotype was seen many times. The V and J genes are TRBV13 and TRBJ1-1; no clear D. V gave up 5 bases and J gave up 1 base, with 14 bases separating them. Looked up from germline, CDR1 is PRHDT and CDR2 is FYEKMQ (reference sequence). CDR3 length: 15 amino acids. In nucleotides, the CDR3 is TGTGCCAGCAGCGATTATCCAAATAAGAACACTGAAGCTTTCTTT. Translation: CASSDYPNKNTEAFF.

The table lists this clonotype with many counts. The J gene is TRBJ2-5, the V gene TRBV20-1; tentatively, D is TRBD2 (6 bases). Germline-derived CDR1 and CDR2 are DFQATT and SNEGSKA (reference sequence). V was cut by 5 bases and J by 1 base, with 14 bases left in between. The CDR3 spans 14 residues. The CDR3 spells CSAAGTPFQETQYF. CDR3 in DNA: TGCAGTGCTGCCGGGACTCCGTTCCAAGAGACCCAGTACTTC.

This clonotype has at least ten counts. V usage is TRBV27 and J usage is TRBJ1-1; D ambiguous. Looked up from germline, CDR1 is MNHEY and CDR2 is SMNVEV (reference sequence). The germline V and J ends were trimmed by 2 bases and 1 base, with 11 bases remaining between them. This CDR3 has 15 residues. Here the CDR3 reads CASSLGLRWNTEAFF. CDR3 bases: TGTGCCAGCAGTTTAGGGTTGCGGTGGAACACTGAAGCTTTCTTT.

There are many counts of this clonotype. The chain is built from TRBV2 and TRBJ1-2, with 8 positions matching TRBD1. This CDR3 has 15 amino acids. Germline values: CDR1 SNHLY, CDR2 FYNNEI. Trimming cost V 5 bases and J 2 bases; bases outside gene matches: 7. The CDR3 sequence: CASSIDRGRNYGYTF. CDR3 DNA sequence: TGTGCCAGCAGTATTGACAGGGGACGAAACTATGGCTACACCTTC.

The chain has TRBV4-1 and TRBJ2-5, with no clear D. Germline V gene lookup returns CDR1 MGHRA and CDR2 YSYEKL. The ends were cut back, 2 bases at V and 5 bases at J, with 15 bases in the middle. The CDR3 has 15 amino acids. CDR3 loop: CASSQRGQRVETQYF. The CDR3 bases are TGCGCCAGCAGCCAAAGAGGCCAGCGCGTCGAGACCCAGTACTTC.

This clonotype showed up just a few times. V and J are TRBV5-4 and TRBJ2-1; 8 bases match TRBD2. Germline assignment: CDR1 SGHNT and CDR2 YYREEE (reference sequence). After removal of 4 bases from V and 5 bases from J, the junction contained 11 bases not matched to a gene. The CDR3 runs to 16 residues. In nucleotides, the CDR3 is TGTGCCAGCAGCCGGAAAACTAGCGGATTTGACAATGAGCAGTTCTTC. Protein: CASSRKTSGFDNEQFF.

The table lists this clonotype with a count of one. This chain uses TRBV6-5 with TRBJ1-1; weak D call: TRBD1 (5 bases). The V gene lost 2 bases and the J gene lost 0 bases, with 10 bases spanning the gap. The germline CDR1 and CDR2 sequences are MNHEY and SVGAGI. The CDR3 has 15 residues. This CDR3 is CASSYDRLMNTEAFF. The CDR3, as DNA: TGTGCCAGCAGTTACGACAGACTCATGAACACTGAAGCTTTCTTT.

This clonotype was picked up many times. V usage is TRBV5-1 and J usage is TRBJ2-1; D possibly corresponds to TRBD1 (6 bases). The germline CDR1 and CDR2 sequences are SGHRS and YFSETQ. The CDR3 loop spans 14 amino acids. V was trimmed by 3 bases and J by 2 bases, leaving 9 bases between them. In DNA, the CDR3 is TGCGCCAGCAGCTCAGGGGCCACCTACAATGAGCAGTTCTTC. Translating gives CASSSGATYNEQFF.

This clonotype was detected many times. V gene TRBV2 combines with J gene TRBJ2-5, with D uncertain. CDR1 and CDR2 from the germline V gene are SNHLY and FYNNEI. The germline V and J ends were trimmed by 8 bases and 1 base, with 2 bases remaining between them. CDR3 length equals 10 residues. CDR3 region: CASGQETQYF. The CDR3 DNA follows: TGTGCCAGCGGCCAAGAGACCCAGTACTTC.

The rearrangement joins TRBV7-2 to TRBJ2-1, with TRBD2 identical over 9 bases. V was clipped by 1 base and J by 1 base; unmatched bases: 11. Germline values: CDR1 SGHTA, CDR2 FQGNSA. The CDR3 contains 19 residues. The CDR3 loop is CASSLVATSGTISYNEQFF. DNA for the CDR3: TGTGCCAGCAGCTTAGTGGCGACTAGCGGAACAATATCCTACAATGAGCAGTTCTTC.

This clonotype was counted at least ten times. The rearrangement uses TRBV20-1 and TRBJ1-3; possible D gene TRBD1, 5 bases. Germline loops: CDR1 DFQATT, CDR2 SNEGSKA (reference sequence). With 1 base removed from V and 0 bases from J, the gap between germline ends came to 16 bases. This CDR3 is built from 17 residues. CDR3 region: CSARAGGVTFSGNTIYF. CDR3 DNA: TGCAGTGCTAGAGCAGGAGGGGTTACCTTCTCTGGAAACACCATATATTTT.

This clonotype showed up just a few times. The CDR3 region is CASSQVLAGGGGQETQYF. CDR3 nucleotide sequence: TGTGCCAGCAGCCAGGTCCTAGCGGGAGGAGGGGGACAAGAGACCCAGTACTTC. The chain links TRBV3-1 to TRBJ2-5, with 11 bases that match TRBD2. After removal of 3 bases from V and 2 bases from J, the junction contained 11 bases not matched to a gene. Germline assignment: CDR1 LGHDT and CDR2 YNNKEL (reference sequence). The CDR3 extends over 18 amino acids.

The sample holds a few counts of this clonotype. CDR3 sequence reads: CASSVFPGNGEQFF. In DNA, the CDR3 is TGTGCCAGCAGCGTCTTTCCAGGTAACGGTGAGCAGTTCTTC. This chain connects TRBV9 to TRBJ2-1; unclear D gene. The germline V gene has CDR1 SGDLS and CDR2 YYNGEE. V lost 2 bases and J lost 9, with 15 bases in between. The CDR3 spans 14 residues.

The V and J genes are TRBV19 and TRBJ1-1, with D perhaps matching TRBD1 (6 bases). Trimming took 5 bases from V and 5 from J, leaving 18 bases between them. Germline V gives CDR1 LNHDA, CDR2 SQIVND (reference sequence). The CDR3 runs to 15 residues. CDR3 sequence: CASSSRTAKSTEAFF. Here the CDR3 DNA reads TGTGCCAGTAGTTCACGGACAGCAAAGAGTACTGAAGCTTTCTTT.

This rearrangement joins TRBV5-1 to TRBJ2-7; 7 nucleotides agree with TRBD1. There are 13 residues in the CDR3. Germline-derived CDR1 and CDR2 are SGHRS and YFSETQ. V lost 4 bases and J lost 6; bases outside the gene matches: 7. CDR3 residues: CASSRVDRAEQYF. CDR3 DNA: TGCGCCAGCAGCCGAGTTGACAGGGCCGAGCAGTACTTC.

The CDR3 DNA reads TGTGCCAGCAGTGAAACCAGACTAGCGGGGATCCAAGAGACCCAGTACTTC. Encoded protein: CASSETRLAGIQETQYF. V usage is TRBV25-1 and J usage is TRBJ2-5; the match to TRBD2 covers 11 bases. Germline loops: CDR1 MGHDK, CDR2 SYGVNS. After removal of 2 bases from V and 1 base from J, the junction contained 6 bases not matched to a gene. The CDR3 runs to 17 residues. Filled out from reference TRBV25-1 and TRBJ2-5, the complete variable domain reads EADIYQTPRYLVIGTGKKITLECSQTMGHDKMYWYQQDPGMELHLIHYSYGVNSTEKGDLSSESTVSRIRTEHFPLTLESARPSHTSQYLCASSETRLAGIQETQYFGPGTRLLVL.